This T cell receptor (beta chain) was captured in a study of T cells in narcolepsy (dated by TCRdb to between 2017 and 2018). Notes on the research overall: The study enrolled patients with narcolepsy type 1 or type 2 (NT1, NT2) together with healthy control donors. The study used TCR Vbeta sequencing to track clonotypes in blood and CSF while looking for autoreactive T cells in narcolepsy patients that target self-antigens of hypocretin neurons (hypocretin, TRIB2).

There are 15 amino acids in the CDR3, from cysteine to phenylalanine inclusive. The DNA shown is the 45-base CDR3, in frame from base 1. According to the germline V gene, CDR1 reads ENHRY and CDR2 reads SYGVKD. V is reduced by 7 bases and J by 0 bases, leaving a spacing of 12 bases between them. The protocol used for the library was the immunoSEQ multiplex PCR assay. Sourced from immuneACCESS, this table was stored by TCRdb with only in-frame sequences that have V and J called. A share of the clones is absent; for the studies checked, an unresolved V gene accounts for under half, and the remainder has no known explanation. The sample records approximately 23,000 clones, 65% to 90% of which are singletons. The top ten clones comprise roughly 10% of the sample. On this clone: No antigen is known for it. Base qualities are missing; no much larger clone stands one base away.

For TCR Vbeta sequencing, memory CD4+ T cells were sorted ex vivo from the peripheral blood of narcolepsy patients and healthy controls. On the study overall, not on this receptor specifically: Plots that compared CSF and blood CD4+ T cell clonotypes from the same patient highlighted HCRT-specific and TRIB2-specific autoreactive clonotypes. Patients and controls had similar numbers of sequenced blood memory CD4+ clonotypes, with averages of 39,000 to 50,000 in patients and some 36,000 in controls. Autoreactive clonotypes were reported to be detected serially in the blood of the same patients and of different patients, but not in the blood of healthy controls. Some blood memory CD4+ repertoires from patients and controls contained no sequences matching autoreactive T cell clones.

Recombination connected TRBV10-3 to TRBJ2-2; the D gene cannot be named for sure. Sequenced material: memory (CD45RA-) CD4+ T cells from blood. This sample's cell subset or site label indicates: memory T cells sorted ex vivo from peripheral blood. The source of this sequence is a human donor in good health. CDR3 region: CAIKRSGTNTGELFF. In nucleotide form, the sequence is TGTGCCATCAAAAGATCCGGTACGAACACCGGGGAGCTGTTTTTT.